The 19 T cell receptor beta chains listed next were all sequenced from one sample in a study of siplizumab effects on memory and regulatory T cells. Clones were sequenced by immunoSEQ multiplex PCR, and TCRdb holds only the in-frame ones, with some missing. The sample shows about 120,000 clones, approximately 94% of them seen only once. Sequencing input: non-Treg CD4+ T cells sorted from blood. The receptors come from a human donor in good health.

The chain links TRBV19 to TRBJ2-2, with TRBD1 identical over 9 bases. Germline V gives CDR1 LNHDA, CDR2 SQIVND (reference sequence). Trimming took 2 bases from V and 4 from J; bases not matched to a gene: 5. The CDR3 runs 16 residues. CDR3 nucleotides: TGTGCCAGTAGTATACCACAGGGGGCGAGCACCGGGGAGCTGTTTTTT. Protein sequence: CASSIPQGASTGELFF.

This chain connects TRBV10-1 to TRBJ1-1; no definite D call. This CDR3 is built from 14 residues. Germline assignment: CDR1 WNHNN and CDR2 SYGVQD (reference sequence). V lost 4 bases and J lost 6, with 15 bases in between. The CDR3, as DNA: TGCGCCAGCAGTGTCGGCCGAAGCATCTCTGAAGCTTTCTTT. Its protein product is CASSVGRSISEAFF.

This chain uses TRBV6-4 with TRBJ1-5; D gene ambiguous. The CDR3 extends over 13 amino acids. The V gene's germline CDR1 is MRHNA and CDR2 SNTAGT. V gave up 3 bases and J gave up 0 bases, with 3 bases separating them. The CDR3 region has the DNA TGTGCCAGCAGTGAGAGTAGCAATCAGCCCCAGCATTTT. This encodes CASSESSNQPQHF.

The V call is TRBV27, the J call TRBJ2-3, with a tentative D call TRBD1 (5 bases). Between the trimmed V and J ends, which lost 0 bases and 5 bases, there was a span of 21 bases. The germline CDR1 and CDR2 sequences are MNHEY and SMNVEV (reference sequence). CDR3 size: 18 residues. The DNA of the CDR3 is TGTGCCAGCAGTTTATCATACTGGGGCAGGGTAGGTGGAGATACGCAGTATTTT. Protein product: CASSLSYWGRVGGDTQYF.

V usage is TRBV6-5 and J usage is TRBJ2-4, with 8 bases lining up with TRBD1. The V gene's germline CDR1 is MNHEY and CDR2 SVGAGI. Trimming took 5 bases from V and 8 from J; bases not matched to a gene: 8. The CDR3 has 14 amino acids. The CDR3 coding sequence is TGTGCCAGCAGTCGCCAAAACAGGGGGGACATTCAGTACTTC. Translating gives CASSRQNRGDIQYF.

This rearrangement joins TRBV7-9 to TRBJ1-1; no definite D call. V was trimmed by 2 bases and J by 1 base, leaving 14 bases between them. CDR3 length: 16 residues. Germline V CDR1 and CDR2: SEHNR, FQNEAQ (reference sequence). The CDR3 nucleotides read TGTGCCAGCAGCTTATCGATTCGGGGTAGGAACACTGAAGCTTTCTTT. Its protein is CASSLSIRGRNTEAFF.

V and J are TRBV5-6 and TRBJ1-1; 11 bases are a match to TRBD1. Trimming cost V 5 bases and J 11 bases; bases outside gene matches: 17. The CDR3 contains 16 residues. From germline, CDR1 is SGHDT and CDR2 YYEEEE. The CDR3 reads CASSSSTIRTGGYAFF. As DNA, the CDR3 is TGTGCCAGCAGTTCGTCGACTATTAGGACAGGGGGCTACGCTTTCTTT.

The V call is TRBV7-9, the J call TRBJ2-3, with D tentatively TRBD1 (5 bases). The CDR3 is 14 residues long. Germline CDR1 SEHNR, CDR2 FQNEAQ (reference sequence). V was cut by 5 bases and J by 2 bases, with 11 bases left in between. DNA for the CDR3: TGTGCCAGCAGCGCACGACAGCTCACAGATACGCAGTATTTT. Amino acid sequence: CASSARQLTDTQYF.

The chain uses TRBV19 and TRBJ2-3; D is unresolved. V was trimmed by 5 bases and J by 2 bases, leaving 11 bases between them. CDR1 and CDR2 from the germline V gene are LNHDA and SQIVND (reference sequence). The CDR3 covers 14 residues. As DNA, the CDR3 is TGTGCCAGTAGTGTGGGTGAGGCCACAGATACGCAGTATTTT. Amino acids: CASSVGEATDTQYF.

The chain combines TRBV14 with TRBJ2-2, with TRBD1 identical over 7 bases. Unmatched junction bases numbered 2, after V lost 4 bases and J lost 3 bases. The CDR3 has 14 residues. The germline gives CDR1 SGHDN, CDR2 FVKESK. CDR3 nucleotides: TGTGCCAGCAGCCGGGACAGTGACACCGGGGAGCTGTTTTTT. Translating it yields CASSRDSDTGELFF.

This clone appeared a single time. The chain couples TRBV5-8 to TRBJ1-5; maybe TRBD1 (5 bases). The V end lost 2 bases, the J end lost 4 bases, and 10 bases lay between the germline ends. This CDR3 region has 14 residues. The germline V gene has CDR1 SGHTS and CDR2 YDEGEE. The CDR3 DNA reads as TGTGCCAGCAGCTTACACCAGGGTAATCAGCCCCAGCATTTT. As protein: CASSLHQGNQPQHF.

The genes are TRBV11-2 and TRBJ2-5, with D possibly matching TRBD2 (5 bases). The CDR3 consists of 16 residues. The germline CDR1 and CDR2 sequences are SGHAT and FQNNGV. V was cut by 2 bases and J by 5 bases, with 18 bases left in between. The CDR3 DNA reads TGTGCCAGCAGCTTAAGGTCACCGACTAAACCCGAGACCCAGTACTTC. This encodes CASSLRSPTKPETQYF.

The chain joins TRBV5-4 to TRBJ2-1, with no clear D. V was shortened by 0 bases and J by 2 bases, with 3 bases between the two germline ends. The CDR3 runs to 13 residues. CDR1 and CDR2 (germline): SGHNT, YYREEE (reference sequence). CDR3 loop: CASSLAPYNEQFF. In DNA, the CDR3 is TGTGCCAGCAGCTTGGCCCCCTACAATGAGCAGTTCTTC.

The V call is TRBV7-9, the J call TRBJ2-7, with D perhaps TRBD1 or TRBD2 (6 bases each). V was cut by 1 base and J by 5 bases, with 18 bases left in between. This CDR3 comprises 16 residues. Germline V gene sequence: CDR1 SEHNR, CDR2 FQNEAQ (reference sequence). The CDR3 DNA sequence: TGTGCCAGCAGCTTAGGAGAACGGGGGCCTTTAGACGAGCAGTACTTC. Amino acids: CASSLGERGPLDEQYF.

The chain uses TRBV10-1 and TRBJ2-2, with D hard to call. Germline V CDR1 and CDR2: WNHNN, SYGVQD (reference sequence). This CDR3 has 13 residues. Trimming left V 6 bases short and J 4 bases short, with 9 bases between. DNA for the CDR3: TGCGCCAGCAGAGGGTTGCGCACCGGGGAGCTGTTTTTT. Protein: CASRGLRTGELFF.

This chain uses TRBV2 with TRBJ1-2; 8 nucleotides match TRBD1. This CDR3 is 15 amino acids long. J was trimmed by 4 bases and V by 4 bases; bases with no gene match: 8. The germline CDR1 and CDR2 sequences are SNHLY and FYNNEI. The CDR3 protein is CASSGAGGYGYGYTF. CDR3 sequence (DNA): TGTGCCAGCAGTGGTGCAGGGGGCTATGGCTATGGCTACACCTTC.

The CDR3 nucleotides read TGTGCCAGTAGTAATCAGGGAGGTAACACTGAAGCTTTCTTT. It yields the protein CASSNQGGNTEAFF. The chain links TRBV19 to TRBJ1-1; TRBD1 is a possible D gene (5 bases). The CDR3 is made up of 14 amino acids. V lost 4 bases and J lost 2, with 11 bases in between. Per germline, CDR1 LNHDA and CDR2 SQIVND (reference sequence).

The rearrangement uses TRBV19 and TRBJ1-1; 7 nucleotides align to TRBD1. V lost 6 bases to trimming and J lost 0 bases; unmatched junction nucleotides: 4. Germline lookup yields CDR1 LNHDA and CDR2 SQIVND (reference sequence). There are 14 residues in the CDR3. The CDR3 sequence is CASRRDSMNTEAFF. The CDR3, as DNA: TGTGCCAGTAGAAGGGACAGTATGAACACTGAAGCTTTCTTT.

The rearrangement links TRBV5-1 to TRBJ2-6; D gene unclear. CDR3 size: 14 residues. Germline V lookup: CDR1 SGHRS, CDR2 YFSETQ. V shed 4 bases and J shed 4 bases, with 9 bases lying between them. The CDR3 DNA sequence: TGCGCCAGCAGCCCTGCCAAGGGGGCCAACGTCCTGACTTTC. Protein: CASSPAKGANVLTF.